This TCR beta chain was documented in a study of CD8 T cells in ankylosing spondylitis. Broader study findings: Ankylosing spondylitis blood seemed to carry a telltale TCR beta motif made of roughly 8 highly homologous variants.

With regard to this clonotype: The antigen remains undetermined.

This CDR3 has 17 amino acids. V gave up 0 bases and J gave up 2 bases; unmatched junction bases: 3. Looked up from germline, CDR1 is DFQATT and CDR2 is SNEGSKA (reference sequence). 5'-RACE, quantitative and with molecular barcodes, yielded the TCR beta libraries. One entry per CDR3 protein, called by TCRdb with MiXCR from the 5' RACE reads. The data hold hundreds of thousands of distinct CDR3 sequences, with 25% to 30% observed a single time. This rearrangement joins TRBV20-1 to TRBJ2-2; TRBD2 agrees at 13 bases. This clonotype originated in a male donor with ankylosing spondylitis. Sequencing was done on a sample of blood, either unsorted or a sorted T cell fraction (not recorded which). The CDR3 coding sequence is TGCAGTGCTAGAGATACTAGCGGGAGGGCCAACACCGGGGAGCTGTTTTTT. Translation: CSARDTSGRANTGELFF.